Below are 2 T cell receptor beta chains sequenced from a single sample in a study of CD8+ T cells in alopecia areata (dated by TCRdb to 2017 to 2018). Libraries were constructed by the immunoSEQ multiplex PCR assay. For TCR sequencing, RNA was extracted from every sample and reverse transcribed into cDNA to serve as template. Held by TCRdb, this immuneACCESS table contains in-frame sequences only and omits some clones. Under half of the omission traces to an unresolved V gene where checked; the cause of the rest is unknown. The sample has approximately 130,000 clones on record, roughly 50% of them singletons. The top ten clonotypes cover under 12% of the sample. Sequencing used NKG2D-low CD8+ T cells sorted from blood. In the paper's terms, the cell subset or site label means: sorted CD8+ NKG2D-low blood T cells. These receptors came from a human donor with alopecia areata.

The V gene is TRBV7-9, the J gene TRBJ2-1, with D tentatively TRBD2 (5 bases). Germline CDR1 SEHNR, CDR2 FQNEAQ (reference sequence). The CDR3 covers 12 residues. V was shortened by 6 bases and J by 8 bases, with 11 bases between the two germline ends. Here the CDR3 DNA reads TGTGCCAGCAGTGGTGGAGGTTATGAGCAGTTCTTC. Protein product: CASSGGGYEQFF. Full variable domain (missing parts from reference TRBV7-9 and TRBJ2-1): DTGVSQNPRHKITKRGQNVTFRCDPISEHNRLYWYRQTLGQGPEFLTYFQNEAQLEKSRLLSDRFSAERPKGSFSTLEIQRTEQGDSAMYLCASSGGGYEQFFGPGTRLTVL.

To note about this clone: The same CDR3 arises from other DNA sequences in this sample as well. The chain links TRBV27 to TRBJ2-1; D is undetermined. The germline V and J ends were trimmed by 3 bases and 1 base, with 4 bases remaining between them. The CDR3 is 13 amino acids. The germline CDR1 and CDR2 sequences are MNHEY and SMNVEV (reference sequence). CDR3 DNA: TGTGCCAGCAGTTTGTCGTCCTACAATGAGCAGTTCTTC. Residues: CASSLSSYNEQFF.